This T cell receptor (beta chain) was identified in a study of cytomegalovirus exposure and HLA in healthy donors. In its sample, this clone was seen a few times. PCR primers comprised 60 Vbeta and 13 Jbeta primers. The repertoire was sequenced with immunoSEQ multiplex PCR; TCRdb's copy has only in-frame clones and lacks some. The data hold about 140,000 clones, with around 81% observed a single time. V gave up 0 bases and J gave up 0 bases; unmatched junction bases: 6. This CDR3 has 17 amino acids. In germline, CDR1 is SGHNT, CDR2 YYREEE (reference sequence). V and J are TRBV5-4 and TRBJ1-1; 9 bases align to TRBD1. The sequence came from a man aged 50-59 years in good health and CMV-seronegative. The specimen was PBMCs. CDR3 loop: CASSLGLGQGMNTEAFF. DNA of the CDR3: TGTGCCAGCAGCTTGGGCCTCGGACAGGGGATGAACACTGAAGCTTTCTTT. The variable domain in full, completed from reference TRBV5-4 and TRBJ1-1, reads ETGVTQSPTHLIKTRGQQVTLRCSSQSGHNTVSWYQQALGQGPQFIFQYYREEENGRGNFPPRFSGLQFPNYSSELNVNALELDDSALYLCASSLGLGQGMNTEAFFGQGTRLTVV.